Following are 6 T cell receptor beta chains from one sample sequenced in a study of T-cell reconstitution after alpha-beta-depleted transplantation in children. The authors prepared the TCRbeta library with unique molecular identifiers. TCRdb itself ran the PCR reads through MiXCR, one entry per CDR3 protein. Here the sample spans 6,200 or so distinct CDR3 sequences, about 14% being singletons. Sample: PBMCs, taken before TCRalphabeta/CD19-depleted stem cell transplant. Receptor source: a boy between 10 and 17 years old with acute lymphoblastic leukemia, due to receive a stem cell transplant.

The gene calls are TRBV20-1 and TRBJ2-7; 8 bases match TRBD2. In germline, CDR1 is DFQATT, CDR2 SNEGSKA (reference sequence). The length of the CDR3 is 13 residues. J was trimmed by 3 bases and V by 2 bases; bases with no gene match: 3. The CDR3 reads CSARLAGFYEQYF. Here the CDR3 DNA reads TGCAGTGCTAGACTAGCGGGCTTCTACGAGCAGTACTTC.

The chain recombines TRBV7-9 with TRBJ2-2; TRBD2 might be the D (6 bases). Looked up from germline, CDR1 is SEHNR and CDR2 is FQNEAQ (reference sequence). V was shortened by 5 bases and J by 5 bases, with 12 bases between the two germline ends. The CDR3 runs to 14 residues. CDR3 bases: TGTGCCAGCAGCGATGCTAGCGTGACCGGGGAGCTGTTTTTT. Translation: CASSDASVTGELFF.

In its sample, this clonotype was seen many times. The genes are TRBV11-1 and TRBJ2-7, with 7 positions matching TRBD1. Germline V gene sequence: CDR1 SGHAT, CDR2 FQDESV (reference sequence). Trimming took 5 bases from V and 2 from J; bases not matched to a gene: 3. The CDR3 length is 13 residues. CDR3 sequence reads: CASSRDSPYEQYF. The CDR3 DNA follows: TGTGCCAGCAGCCGGGACAGCCCCTACGAGCAGTACTTC.

This clonotype qualifies as medium-sized (0.01 to 0.1%). This chain uses TRBV4-3 with TRBJ1-3; no definite D call. The germline V gene encodes CDR1 LGHNA and CDR2 YSLEER. V was shortened by 4 bases and J by 4 bases, with 11 bases between the two germline ends. This CDR3 region has 14 residues. The CDR3 protein is CASSRLGQGNTIYF. The CDR3 DNA follows: TGCGCCAGCAGCCGGTTAGGGCAGGGAAACACCATATATTTT.

On this clonotype: The germline gene is not matched at one end of the junction; a read error may be the cause. This chain joins TRBV6-2 or TRBV6-3 and TRBJ2-7; 8 positions match TRBD1. Germline loops: CDR1 MNHEY, CDR2 SVGEGT. This CDR3 comprises 16 residues. Here the CDR3 reads CAGSSRFRDRIYEQYF. Written as DNA, the CDR3 is TGTGCCGGCAGTTCCCGCTTCCGGGACAGGATTTACGAGCAGTACTTC.

Sample share makes this clonotype medium-sized (0.01 to 0.1%). V and J are TRBV7-2 and TRBJ2-5, with D hard to call. Trimming left V 0 bases short and J 6 bases short, with 14 bases between. Looked up from germline, CDR1 is SGHTA and CDR2 is FQGNSA. The CDR3 is made up of 15 amino acids. The CDR3 sequence is CASSLASPRSQTQYF. CDR3 DNA sequence: TGTGCCAGCAGCTTAGCGAGCCCGAGGTCTCAGACCCAGTACTTC.